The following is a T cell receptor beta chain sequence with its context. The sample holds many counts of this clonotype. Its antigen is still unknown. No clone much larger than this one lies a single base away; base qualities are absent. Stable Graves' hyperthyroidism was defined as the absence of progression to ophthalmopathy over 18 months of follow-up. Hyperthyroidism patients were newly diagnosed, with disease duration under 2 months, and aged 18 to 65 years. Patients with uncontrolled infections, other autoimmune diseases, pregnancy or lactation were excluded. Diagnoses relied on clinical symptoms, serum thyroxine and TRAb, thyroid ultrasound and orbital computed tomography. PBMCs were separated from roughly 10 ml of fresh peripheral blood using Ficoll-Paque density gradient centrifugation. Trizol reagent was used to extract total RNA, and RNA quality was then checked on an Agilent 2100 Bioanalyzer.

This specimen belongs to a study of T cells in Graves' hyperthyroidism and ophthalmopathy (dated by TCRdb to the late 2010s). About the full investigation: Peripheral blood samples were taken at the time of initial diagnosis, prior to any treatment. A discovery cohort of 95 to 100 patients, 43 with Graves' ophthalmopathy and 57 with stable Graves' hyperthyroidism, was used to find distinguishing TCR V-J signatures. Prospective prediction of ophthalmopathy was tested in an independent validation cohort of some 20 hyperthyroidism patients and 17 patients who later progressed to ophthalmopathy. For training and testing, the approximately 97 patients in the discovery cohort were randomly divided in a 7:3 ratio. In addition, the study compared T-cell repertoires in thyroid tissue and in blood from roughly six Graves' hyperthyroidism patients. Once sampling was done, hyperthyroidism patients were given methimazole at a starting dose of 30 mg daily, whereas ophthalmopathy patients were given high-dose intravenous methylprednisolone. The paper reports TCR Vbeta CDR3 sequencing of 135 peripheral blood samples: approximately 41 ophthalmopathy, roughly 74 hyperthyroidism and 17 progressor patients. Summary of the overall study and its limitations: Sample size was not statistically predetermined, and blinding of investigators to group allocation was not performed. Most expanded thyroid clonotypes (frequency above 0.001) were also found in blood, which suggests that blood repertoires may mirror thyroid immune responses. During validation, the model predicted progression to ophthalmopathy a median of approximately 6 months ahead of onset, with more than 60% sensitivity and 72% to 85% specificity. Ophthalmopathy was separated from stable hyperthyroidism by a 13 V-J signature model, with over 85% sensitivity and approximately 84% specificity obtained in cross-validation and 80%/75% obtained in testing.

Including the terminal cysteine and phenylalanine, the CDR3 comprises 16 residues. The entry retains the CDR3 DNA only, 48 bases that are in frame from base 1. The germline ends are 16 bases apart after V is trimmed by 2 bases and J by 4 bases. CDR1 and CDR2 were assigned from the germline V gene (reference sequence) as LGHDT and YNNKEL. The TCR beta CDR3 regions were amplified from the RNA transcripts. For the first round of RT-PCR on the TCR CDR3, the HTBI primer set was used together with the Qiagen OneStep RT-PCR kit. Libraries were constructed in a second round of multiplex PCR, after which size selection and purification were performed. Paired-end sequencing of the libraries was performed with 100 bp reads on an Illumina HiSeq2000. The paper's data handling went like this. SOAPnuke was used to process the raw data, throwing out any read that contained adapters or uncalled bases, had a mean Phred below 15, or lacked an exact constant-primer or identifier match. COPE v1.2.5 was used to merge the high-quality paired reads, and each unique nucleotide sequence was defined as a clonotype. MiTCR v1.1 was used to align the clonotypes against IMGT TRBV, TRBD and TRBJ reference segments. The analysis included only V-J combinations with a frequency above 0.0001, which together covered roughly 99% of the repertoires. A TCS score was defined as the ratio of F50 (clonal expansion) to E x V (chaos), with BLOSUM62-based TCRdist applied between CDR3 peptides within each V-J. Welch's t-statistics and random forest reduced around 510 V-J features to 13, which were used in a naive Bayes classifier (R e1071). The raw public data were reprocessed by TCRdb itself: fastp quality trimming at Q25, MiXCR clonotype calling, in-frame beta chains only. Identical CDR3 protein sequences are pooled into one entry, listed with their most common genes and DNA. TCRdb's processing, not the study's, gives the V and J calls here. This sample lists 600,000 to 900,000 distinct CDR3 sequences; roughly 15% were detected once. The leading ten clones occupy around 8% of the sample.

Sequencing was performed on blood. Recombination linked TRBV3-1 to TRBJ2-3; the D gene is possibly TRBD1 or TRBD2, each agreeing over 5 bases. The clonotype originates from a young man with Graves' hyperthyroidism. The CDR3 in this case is CASSQFPGPQPDTQYF. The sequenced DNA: TGTGCCAGCAGCCAATTCCCGGGACCCCAACCAGATACGCAGTATTTT.